The next 15 T cell receptor beta chains were all read from a single sample in a study of T cells in localized non-small cell lung cancer. Sequencing was performed with immunoSEQ multiplex PCR; in TCRdb, only in-frame clones are kept and a portion is missing. Of over 20,000 clones in the sample, over 70% were seen once. The input for sequencing was peripheral blood, taken before any cancer treatment. These receptors were collected from a man aged 35-75 years with stage III squamous cell lung carcinoma.

The V and J genes are TRBV30 and TRBJ1-1; possible D gene TRBD1, 5 bases. Trimming took off 1 base at V and 2 bases at J, with 17 bases between the two ends. CDR1 and CDR2 from the germline V gene are GTSNPN and SVGIG (reference sequence). The CDR3 is made up of 16 amino acids. The CDR3 region has the DNA TGTGCCTGGAGTGGGGCGGAAACAGGAGCAAACACTGAAGCTTTCTTT. This translates into CAWSGAETGANTEAFF.

This chain joins TRBV7-9 and TRBJ1-4; D is unclear. Trimming removed 6 bases at V and 5 bases at J, with 13 bases between. The CDR3 loop spans 14 amino acids. From germline, CDR1 is SEHNR and CDR2 FQNEAQ (reference sequence). The CDR3 DNA sequence: TGTGCCAGCAGAATAGGATTACCGAATGAAAAACTGTTTTTT. It yields the protein CASRIGLPNEKLFF.

This chain connects TRBV7-2 to TRBJ2-2; D is undetermined. With 5 bases removed from V and 6 bases from J, the gap between germline ends came to 19 bases. This CDR3 region has 16 residues. Germline CDR1 is SGHTA and CDR2 is FQGNSA. CDR3 DNA: TGTGCCAGCAGCCTAACACAGAGGATATCCTCCGGGGAGCTGTTTTTT. Protein sequence: CASSLTQRISSGELFF.

The chain couples TRBV11-2 to TRBJ1-3; TRBD1 might be the D (5 bases). CDR1 and CDR2 from the germline V gene are SGHAT and FQNNGV. CDR3 length: 13 residues. V was trimmed by 5 bases and J by 8 bases, leaving 13 bases between them. In DNA form, the CDR3 reads TGTGCCAGCAGCGAACAGCGGGGGGACACCATATATTTT. Its protein product is CASSEQRGDTIYF.

This CDR3 is CAWNFDRGYTEAFF. The CDR3 coding sequence is TGTGCCTGGAATTTCGACAGGGGATATACTGAAGCTTTCTTT. The chain joins TRBV30 to TRBJ1-1; 8 nucleotides agree with TRBD1. Germline assignment: CDR1 GTSNPN and CDR2 SVGIG (reference sequence). Trimming removed 4 bases from V and 5 bases from J; junction bases left unmatched: 9. The CDR3 has 14 amino acids.

This chain uses TRBV4-1 with TRBJ2-5, with 7 bases lining up with TRBD1. Losses at the gene ends were 4 bases for V and 6 bases for J; bases not matched to a gene: 11. The CDR3 has 15 amino acids. Germline V gene sequence: CDR1 MGHRA, CDR2 YSYEKL. The CDR3 DNA sequence: TGCGCCAGCAGCCCCGGGGTAACAGGGGAGAAGACCCAGTACTTC. Translation: CASSPGVTGEKTQYF.

The rearrangement joins TRBV4-1 to TRBJ1-4; D remains ambiguous. CDR3 size: 13 residues. The germline gives CDR1 MGHRA, CDR2 YSYEKL. V lost 4 bases, J lost 3 bases, and 6 bases lay in between. This chain's CDR3 is CASSRFANEKLFF. CDR3 bases: TGCGCCAGCAGCCGGTTTGCTAATGAAAAACTGTTTTTT.

This rearrangement joins TRBV7-6 to TRBJ1-6; 7 bases are shared with TRBD1. Losses at the gene ends were 1 base for V and 10 bases for J; bases not matched to a gene: 4. The germline gives CDR1 SGHVS, CDR2 FNYEAQ. There are 14 residues in the CDR3. CDR3 in amino acids: CASSLDPDRSPLHF. The CDR3 coding sequence is TGTGCCAGCAGCTTAGACCCGGACAGGTCACCCCTCCACTTT.

This chain links TRBV7-2 with TRBJ1-2; no definite D call. Germline V CDR1 and CDR2: SGHTA, FQGNSA. V lost 1 base and J lost 8, with 14 bases in between. This CDR3 contains 14 residues. The CDR3 here is CASSLGTGSSGYTF. The CDR3 DNA reads TGTGCCAGCAGCTTAGGGACTGGATCCTCCGGCTACACCTTC.

The J gene is TRBJ2-3, the V gene TRBV19; 8 bases map to TRBD2. Per germline, CDR1 LNHDA and CDR2 SQIVND (reference sequence). The CDR3 is 16 amino acids. Losses at the gene ends were 6 bases for V and 2 bases for J; bases not matched to a gene: 10. The CDR3 region has the DNA TGTGCCAGTAGCCAAGCGGGGGCGGGGGCCACAGATACGCAGTATTTT. It is translated as CASSQAGAGATDTQYF. Looking up the rest from reference TRBV19 and TRBJ2-3 gives the full variable domain: DGGITQSPKYLFRKEGQNVTLSCEQNLNHDAMYWYRQDPGQGLRLIYYSQIVNDFQKGDIAEGYSVSREKKESFPLTVTSAQKNPTAFYLCASSQAGAGATDTQYFGPGTRLTVL.

This clone has more than one count but fewer than ten. J is TRBJ1-1 and V is TRBV11-2; D unresolved. Trimming cost V 1 base and J 4 bases, with 4 bases left between them. Germline V gene sequence: CDR1 SGHAT, CDR2 FQNNGV. The CDR3 is made up of 12 amino acids. The DNA of the CDR3 is TGTGCCAGCAGCTTAGGGGTCACTGAAGCTTTCTTT. As protein: CASSLGVTEAFF.

This chain uses TRBV27 with TRBJ2-1; 8 bases map to TRBD1. The CDR3 contains 21 residues. V was pared by 7 bases and J by 0 bases, with 23 bases of the junction left unmatched. CDR1 and CDR2 from the germline V gene are MNHEY and SMNVEV (reference sequence). The CDR3 here is CASTFKRRSGGPLSSYNEQFF. As DNA, the CDR3 is TGTGCCAGCACCTTCAAACGTCGCTCAGGGGGCCCCCTCAGCTCCTACAATGAGCAGTTCTTC.

The genes are TRBV5-1 and TRBJ1-6, with a possible D match to TRBD1 (6 bases). Trimming stripped 6 bases from V and 14 bases from J, with 21 bases between. Germline CDR1 reads SGHRS; CDR2 reads YFSETQ. The CDR3 contains 14 residues. The CDR3 coding sequence is TGCGCCAGCATGGAAGGGGGGGGGCGTTCGTCCCTCCACTTT. This gives the protein CASMEGGGRSSLHF.

The chain is built from TRBV2 and TRBJ2-3; TRBD2 matches 10 bases. There are 19 residues in the CDR3. V trimming: 11 bases; J trimming: 1 base; junction bases outside the gene matches: 21. Germline CDR1 reads SNHLY; CDR2 reads FYNNEI. The CDR3 loop reads CASRRGASGGLLGTDTQYF. The CDR3 DNA sequence: TGTGCCTCTCGCAGAGGGGCTAGCGGGGGTCTTCTTGGCACAGATACGCAGTATTTT.

In its sample, this clone was seen once. The chain is built from TRBV7-8 and TRBJ1-4; D is possibly TRBD1 (5 bases). The CDR3 has 17 residues. V dropped 5 bases and J dropped 0 bases, with 16 bases sitting between them. Per the germline V gene, CDR1 is SGHVS and CDR2 is FQNEAQ. DNA for the CDR3: TGTGCCAGCAGCCCGGGCCGGGGGGGTGCAACTAATGAAAAACTGTTTTTT. This encodes CASSPGRGGATNEKLFF.